This T cell receptor (beta chain) was sequenced in a study of lymphopenia after photon versus proton radiotherapy. The repertoire was sequenced with immunoSEQ multiplex PCR; TCRdb's copy has only in-frame clones and lacks some. The data show around 20,000 clones, around nine tenths seen once. Per the germline V gene, CDR1 is ENHRY and CDR2 is SYGVKD. V dropped 5 bases and J dropped 4 bases, with 9 bases sitting between them. The CDR3 consists of 12 residues. The receptor's source is a man aged 55 to 70 with pancreatic cancer. The V and J genes are TRBV10-3 and TRBJ2-7; a possible D gene is TRBD2 (5 bases). The material sequenced was peripheral blood, taken from a patient treated with photon-based radiotherapy. The CDR3 here is CAISRTGYEQYF. The CDR3 bases are TGTGCCATCAGTCGGACGGGATACGAGCAGTACTTC.